This TCR beta chain appears in the sequencing data of a study of cytomegalovirus exposure and HLA in healthy donors. Broader study findings: With later analysis, a missense DCLRE1C variant became linked to TCR beta V- and J-gene trimming. Most TCR sequences were seen very rarely across donors, but some public TCRs occurred in many. HLA allele associations emerged for about 16,000 TCR beta sequences in a later analysis, at 0.05 false discovery rate. The study flagged fewer than 200 TCR beta chains as cytomegalovirus-associated.

Germline V gene data show CDR1 as WNHNN and CDR2 as SYGVQD (reference sequence). CDR3 size: 14 residues. Trimming shortened V by 11 bases and J by 3 bases, and 14 bases separated the two germline ends. This clone has ten or more counts. Antigen unknown. PCR involved 60 Vbeta and 13 Jbeta primers. This table comes from immunoSEQ multiplex PCR, and its TCRdb copy is limited to in-frame clones, with some not included. The table records 160,000 or so clones, 81% of them present only once. The chain recombines TRBV10-1 with TRBJ1-6; D is uncertain. This clonotype was sampled from a woman between 50 and 59 years old in good health and CMV-seronegative. Sequencing was performed on PBMCs. CDR3 sequence reads: CAGVGSYYNSPLHF. DNA of the CDR3: TGCGCCGGCGTGGGGAGCTACTATAATTCACCCCTCCACTTT.